The source of this TCR beta chain is a study of blood T cells in healthy people across ages. Overall study findings and caveats: While age rose, TCR beta diversity per million T cells dropped in a roughly linear way. Across samples, TCR beta diversity tracked strongly with naive T cell percentage.

The draw of peripheral blood yielded approximately 11 milliliters from each donor. V lost 2 bases, J lost 2 bases, and 13 bases lay in between. Germline V gene data show CDR1 as MDHEN and CDR2 as SYDVKM. The CDR3 runs to 16 residues. The use of a sample-barcoded 5' primer and a J-beta primer mix characterized a second PCR of roughly 7 to 11 cycles. TCRdb recomputed calls from the 5' RACE reads with MiXCR, one row per CDR3 protein. The profile covers 920,000 or so distinct CDR3 sequences, with less than 50% appearing a single time and 18% taken by the ten largest. This clonotype was counted a few times. Its target is not known.

V gene TRBV28 combines with J gene TRBJ2-1; weak D call: TRBD1 (5 bases). This sequence originates from a woman in her sixties or seventies in good health. Sequencing was carried out using blood. CDR3 coding DNA: TGTGCCAGCAGTTTAGGCGTCCTGGGGCCCTACAATGAGCAGTTCTTC. This translates into CASSLGVLGPYNEQFF.